This T cell receptor (beta chain) emerged from a study of cytomegalovirus exposure and HLA in healthy donors. Regarding the study as a whole: Data from an earlier analysis indicated that most TCR beta V segments were productive either about 90% or about 30% of the time. Researchers reported that a few CMV-associated chains were confirmed in vitro as CMV antigen-specific.

The PCR was carried out with 60 Vbeta primers and 13 Jbeta primers. Only in-frame clones appear in the TCRdb table, and some are missing; sequencing was by immunoSEQ multiplex PCR. This sample yields some 130,000 clones, of which approximately 83% are seen a single time; roughly 1.2% belongs to the top ten. About this clone itself: Its antigen is unknown.

Trimming shortened V by 0 bases and J by 2 bases, and 10 bases separated the two germline ends. Germline CDR1 reads MNHEY; CDR2 reads SVGAGI. CDR3 length: 15 residues. The rearrangement uses TRBV6-5 and TRBJ2-5; D might be TRBD2 (6 bases). This clonotype was sampled from a girl aged 2-10 years in good health and CMV-seronegative. The specimen sequenced was PBMCs. The CDR3 DNA reads as TGTGCCAGCAGTTACTCGTTGCGGGGACAAGAGACCCAGTACTTC. Its translation is CASSYSLRGQETQYF.